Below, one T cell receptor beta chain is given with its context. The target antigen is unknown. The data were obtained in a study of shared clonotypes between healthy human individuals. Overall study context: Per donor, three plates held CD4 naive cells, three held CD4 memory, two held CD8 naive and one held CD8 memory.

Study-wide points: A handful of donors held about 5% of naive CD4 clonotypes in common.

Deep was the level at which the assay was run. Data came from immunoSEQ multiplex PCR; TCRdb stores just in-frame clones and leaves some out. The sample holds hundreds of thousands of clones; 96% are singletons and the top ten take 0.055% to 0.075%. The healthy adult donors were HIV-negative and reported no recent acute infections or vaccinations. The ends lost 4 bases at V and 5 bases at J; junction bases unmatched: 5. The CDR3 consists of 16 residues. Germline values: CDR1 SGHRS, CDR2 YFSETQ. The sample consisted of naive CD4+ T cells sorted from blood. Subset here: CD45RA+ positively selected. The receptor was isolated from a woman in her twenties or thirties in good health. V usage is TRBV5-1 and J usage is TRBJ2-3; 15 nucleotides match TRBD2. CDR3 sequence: CASSVGLAGGGDTQYF. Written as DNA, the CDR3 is TGCGCCAGCAGCGTGGGACTAGCGGGAGGAGGAGATACGCAGTATTTT.